This TCR beta chain was sequenced during a study of cytomegalovirus exposure and HLA in healthy donors. Study-level points and caveats: It has been reported that TCR beta sequences accurately predicted the HLA-A and HLA-B alleles of most subjects.

Germline-derived CDR1 and CDR2 are MNHEY and SVGAGI. J lost 1 base, V lost 5 bases, and 3 bases had no gene match. The CDR3 is 15 residues long. A multiplex PCR was run with 60 Vbeta primers and 13 Jbeta primers. Assay: immunoSEQ multiplex PCR; the TCRdb copy retains only in-frame clones and omits some. The table includes roughly 100,000 clones, roughly 82% detected once. Comments on this clone: Its antigen is not known.

This receptor was taken from a woman between 50 and 59 years old in good health and CMV-seropositive. V is TRBV6-5 and J is TRBJ2-4; 9 bases are shared with TRBD2. Sequencing input: PBMCs. The CDR3 sequence is CASSAGGPAKNIQYF. The CDR3 coding sequence is TGTGCCAGCAGTGCGGGGGGGCCCGCCAAAAACATTCAGTACTTC.